These T cell receptor beta chains were read from a single sample in a study of shared clonotypes between healthy human individuals. The table came from immunoSEQ multiplex PCR; TCRdb's copy has only in-frame clones and leaves some out. Of almost 700,000 clones in the sample, about 90% were seen once. Sample: naive CD8+ T cells sorted from blood. Every receptor here comes from a man aged 25-40 years in good health. The CDR3 runs from the conserved cysteine through the conserved F or W. D genes are given only for firm matches.

TRBV7-3	TRBJ2-2	NA	TGTGCCAGCAGCTTGTCAAGCGGAGGCGGGGAGCTGTTTTTT	CASSLSSGGGELFF
TRBV7-9	TRBJ2-2	NA	TGTGCCAGCAGCTCGAGGGAGTTCGGGGAGCTGTTTTTT	CASSSREFGELFF
TRBV15	TRBJ1-5	NA	TGTGCCACCAGCAGATCCGCGGATGTACCTGCCAATCAGCCCCAGCATTTT	CATSRSADVPANQPQHF
TRBV11-2	TRBJ2-7	TRBD2	TGTGCCAGCAGCTTTCGGGCTAGCGGGATCTACGAGCAGTACTTC	CASSFRASGIYEQYF
TRBV2	TRBJ2-1	TRBD2	TGTGCCAGCAGTTATCCGGGACTAGCGGGATATAATGAGCAGTTCTTC	CASSYPGLAGYNEQFF
TRBV21-1	TRBJ2-7	NA	TGTGCCAGCAGCAAAGGCCCTAGGGGATTCTACGAGCAGTACTTC	CASSKGPRGFYEQYF
TRBV28	TRBJ2-2	NA	TGTGCCACCACCTGGCTAGCAGCGAGCACCGGGGAGCTGTTTTTT	CATTWLAASTGELFF
TRBV15	TRBJ2-7	TRBD2	TGTGCCACCAGCAGTCCCAAGGGGCTAGCGGGGGCCTACGAGCAGTACTTC	CATSSPKGLAGAYEQYF
TRBV11-2	TRBJ1-1	TRBD1	TGTGCCAGCAGCTCGGCTCCCCACTTCACGGGACAGAGGAACACTGAAGCTTTCTTT	CASSSAPHFTGQRNTEAFF
TRBV10-3	TRBJ2-1	NA	TGTGCCATCAGTGCGGGAGTCAGGGAGCAGTTCTTC	CAISAGVREQFF